The rows below give T cell receptor beta chains drawn from one sample of a study of early T cells in non-severe SARS-CoV-2 infection. TCRdb ran MiXCR on the 5' RACE reads and lists one entry per CDR3 protein. The data hold 35,000 to 40,000 distinct CDR3 sequences, with approximately 9.1% observed a single time. Sequencing used whole blood. The receptors derive from an adult who was a healthcare worker with PCR-confirmed SARS-CoV-2 infection or an uninfected control (not recorded which). Each CDR3 is given with its conserved first and last residue. A D gene is named only where the DNA matches it firmly. Some rows mark clone size as missing; the rest say once, few, many or name a class of expanded clone.

j_gene: TRBJ1-4; d_gene: NA; v_gene: TRBV7-2; abundance: NA; CDR3nt: TGTGCCAGCAGCTTCTCACGGAATAATGAAAAACTGTTTTTT; CDR3aa: CASSFSRNNEKLFF
j_gene: TRBJ2-7; d_gene: NA; v_gene: TRBV5-1; abundance: NA; CDR3nt: TGCGCCAGCAGCTTGGGTCTAGTCAACCCACGCGAGCAGTACTTC; CDR3aa: CASSLGLVNPREQYF
j_gene: TRBJ2-7; d_gene: NA; v_gene: TRBV18; abundance: once; CDR3nt: TGTGCCAGCTCACTACAGGGTGGTAGGTCCTACGAGCAGTACTTC; CDR3aa: CASSLQGGRSYEQYF
j_gene: TRBJ1-6; d_gene: TRBD1; v_gene: TRBV11-1; abundance: few; CDR3nt: TGTGCCAGCAGCACCAGGACAGGGAGAGATTCACCCCTCCACTTT; CDR3aa: CASSTRTGRDSPLHF
j_gene: TRBJ2-1; d_gene: TRBD2; v_gene: TRBV14; abundance: few; CDR3nt: TGTGCCAGCAGCCAAGTGACTAGCGGGGGGCCTAATGAGCAGTTCTTC; CDR3aa: CASSQVTSGGPNEQFF
j_gene: TRBJ2-1; d_gene: NA; v_gene: TRBV7-9; abundance: many; CDR3nt: TGTGCCAGCAGCTTAGCGAGGACCTCCGGGGGGCAATACAATGAGCAGTTCTTC; CDR3aa: CASSLARTSGGQYNEQFF
j_gene: TRBJ2-3; d_gene: NA; v_gene: TRBV6-2/TRBV6-3; abundance: NA; CDR3nt: TGTGCCAGCGGAAAGGGCCCAGATACGCAGTATTTT; CDR3aa: CASGKGPDTQYF
j_gene: TRBJ2-3; d_gene: NA; v_gene: TRBV14; abundance: few; CDR3nt: TGTGCCAGCAGCCTTTTCCGGGGCAACACAGATACGCAGTATTTT; CDR3aa: CASSLFRGNTDTQYF
j_gene: TRBJ2-7; d_gene: NA; v_gene: TRBV29-1; abundance: few; CDR3nt: TGCAGCGTTGGTTGGTCAGGACCGCGGGAGCAGTACTTC; CDR3aa: CSVGWSGPREQYF
j_gene: TRBJ2-1; d_gene: NA; v_gene: TRBV29-1; abundance: many; CDR3nt: TGCAGCGTTGGCCGTTCCAATGAGCAGTTCTTC; CDR3aa: CSVGRSNEQFF
j_gene: TRBJ2-7; d_gene: NA; v_gene: TRBV10-3; abundance: few; CDR3nt: TGTGCCATCAGTGAGCTGGGCAGTACCTACGAGCAGTACTTC; CDR3aa: CAISELGSTYEQYF